This note documents a single TCR beta chain sequence. What it binds is not known. The data originate from a study of CD4+ T cells in melanoma. Study observations and caveats: A reported correlation linked neoantigen-specific CD4+ T cells to CD8+, macrophage and B cell function. Reportedly, melanoma neoantigen-specific CD4+ T cells showed varied differentiation states.

The CDR3 sequence is 14 residues long. Per the germline V gene, CDR1 is SGHNT and CDR2 is YYREEE (reference sequence). The V and J ends lost 4 bases and 1 base, in that order; junction bases with no gene match: 2. Clones were read by immunoSEQ multiplex PCR, and TCRdb kept only the in-frame ones, dropping some. Among roughly 4,400 clones listed, around 66% were seen once. This chain links TRBV5-4 with TRBJ2-7, with TRBD2 matching over 10 bases. Input material: cells from a culture (not recorded whether cultured in vitro). The receptor was derived from a human donor with melanoma. The DNA of the CDR3 is TGTGCCAGCAGCCCTAGCGGGGGTTCCTACGAGCAGTACTTC. The encoded protein is CASSPSGGSYEQYF. The full variable domain, its missing parts supplied by reference TRBV5-4 and TRBJ2-7, is ETGVTQSPTHLIKTRGQQVTLRCSSQSGHNTVSWYQQALGQGPQFIFQYYREEENGRGNFPPRFSGLQFPNYSSELNVNALELDDSALYLCASSPSGGSYEQYFGPGTRLTVT.